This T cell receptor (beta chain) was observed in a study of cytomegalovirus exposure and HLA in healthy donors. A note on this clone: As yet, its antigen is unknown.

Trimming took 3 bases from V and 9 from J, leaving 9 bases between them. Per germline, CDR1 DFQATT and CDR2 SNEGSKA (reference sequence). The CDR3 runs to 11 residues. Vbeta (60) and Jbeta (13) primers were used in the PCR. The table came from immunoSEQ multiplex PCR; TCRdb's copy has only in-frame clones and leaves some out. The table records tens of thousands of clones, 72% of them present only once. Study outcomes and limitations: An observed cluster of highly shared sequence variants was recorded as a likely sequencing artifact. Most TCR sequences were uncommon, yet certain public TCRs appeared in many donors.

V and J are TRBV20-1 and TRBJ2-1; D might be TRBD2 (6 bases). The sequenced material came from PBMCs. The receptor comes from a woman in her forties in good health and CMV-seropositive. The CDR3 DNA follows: TGCAGTGCTAGTAGCGGAGGTGAGCAGTTCTTC. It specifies CSASSGGEQFF.